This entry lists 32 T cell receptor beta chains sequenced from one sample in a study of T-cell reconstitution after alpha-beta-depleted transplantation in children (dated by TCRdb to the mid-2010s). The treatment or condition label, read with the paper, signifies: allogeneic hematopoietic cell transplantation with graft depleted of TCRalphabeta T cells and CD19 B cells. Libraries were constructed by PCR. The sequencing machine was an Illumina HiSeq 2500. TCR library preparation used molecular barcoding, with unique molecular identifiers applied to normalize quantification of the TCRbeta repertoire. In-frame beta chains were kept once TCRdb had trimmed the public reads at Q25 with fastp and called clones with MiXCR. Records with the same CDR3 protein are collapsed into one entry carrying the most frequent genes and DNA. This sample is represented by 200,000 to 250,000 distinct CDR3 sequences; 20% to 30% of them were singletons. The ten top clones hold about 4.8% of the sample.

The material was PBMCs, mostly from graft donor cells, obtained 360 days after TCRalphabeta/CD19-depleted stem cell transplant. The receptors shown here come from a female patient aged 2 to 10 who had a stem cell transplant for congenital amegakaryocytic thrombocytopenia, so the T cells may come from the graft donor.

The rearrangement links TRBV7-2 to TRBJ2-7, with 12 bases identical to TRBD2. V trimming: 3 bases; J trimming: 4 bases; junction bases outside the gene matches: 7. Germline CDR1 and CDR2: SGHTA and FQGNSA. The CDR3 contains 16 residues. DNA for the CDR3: TGTGCCAGCAGCTTGGGTCCCGGACTAGCGGGATACGAGCAGTACTTC. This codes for CASSLGPGLAGYEQYF.

The CDR3 nucleotides are TGCGCCAGCAGCTTGGACGGTCCAGGGATCGACGAGCAGTACTTC. Translating it yields CASSLDGPGIDEQYF. The gene calls are TRBV5-1 and TRBJ2-7, with D tentatively TRBD1 (5 bases). Germline V gene lookup returns CDR1 SGHRS and CDR2 YFSETQ. V shed 0 bases and J shed 5 bases, with 15 bases lying between them. The CDR3 totals 15 residues.

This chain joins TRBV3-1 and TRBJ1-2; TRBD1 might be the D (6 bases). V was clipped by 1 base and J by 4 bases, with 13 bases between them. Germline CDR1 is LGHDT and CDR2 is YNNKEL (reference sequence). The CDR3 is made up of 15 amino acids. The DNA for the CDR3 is TGTGCCAGCAGCCAAGGCGAGGGACACCCCTATGGCTACACCTTC. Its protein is CASSQGEGHPYGYTF.

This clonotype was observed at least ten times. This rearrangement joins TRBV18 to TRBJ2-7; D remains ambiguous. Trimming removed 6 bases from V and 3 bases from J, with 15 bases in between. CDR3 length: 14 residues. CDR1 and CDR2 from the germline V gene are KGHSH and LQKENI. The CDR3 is CASSLSGSFYEQYF. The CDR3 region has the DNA TGTGCCAGCTCCCTGTCGGGCTCGTTCTACGAGCAGTACTTC.

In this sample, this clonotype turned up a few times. In DNA form, the CDR3 reads TGCAGCGTTGGGGGACAGGGCCATGGCTACACCTTC. Its translation: CSVGGQGHGYTF. The chain links TRBV29-1 to TRBJ1-2; 9 positions match TRBD1. Germline CDR1 is SQVTM and CDR2 is ANQGSEA. The CDR3 length is 12 residues. With V trimmed by 4 bases and J by 6 bases, 3 bases remained unmatched. Variable domain in full (rest from reference TRBV29-1 and TRBJ1-2): SAVISQKPSRDICQRGTSLTIQCQVDSQVTMMFWYRQQPGQSLTLIATANQGSEATYESGFVIDKFPISRPNLTFSTLTVSNMSPEDSSIYLCSVGGQGHGYTFGSGTRLTVV.

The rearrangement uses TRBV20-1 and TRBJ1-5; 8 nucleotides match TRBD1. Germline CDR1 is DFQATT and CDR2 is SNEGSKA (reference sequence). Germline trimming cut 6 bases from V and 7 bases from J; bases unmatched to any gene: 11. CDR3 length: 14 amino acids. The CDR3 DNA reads TGCAGTGCACAACCCGGGACAGGAAGACAGCCCCAGCATTTT. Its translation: CSAQPGTGRQPQHF.

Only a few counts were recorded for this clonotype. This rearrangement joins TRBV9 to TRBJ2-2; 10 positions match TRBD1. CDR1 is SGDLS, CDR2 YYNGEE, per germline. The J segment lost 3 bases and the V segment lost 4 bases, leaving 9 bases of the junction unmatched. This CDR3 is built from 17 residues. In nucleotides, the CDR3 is TGTGCCAGCAGCTCCCGGACAGGGGGGGTGGACACCGGGGAGCTGTTTTTT. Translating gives CASSSRTGGVDTGELFF.

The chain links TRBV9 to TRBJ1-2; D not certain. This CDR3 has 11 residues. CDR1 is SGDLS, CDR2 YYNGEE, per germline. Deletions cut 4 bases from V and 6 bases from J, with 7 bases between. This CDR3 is CASSSSNGYTF. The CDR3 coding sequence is TGTGCCAGCAGCTCGTCCAATGGCTACACCTTC. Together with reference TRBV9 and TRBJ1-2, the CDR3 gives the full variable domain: DSGVTQTPKHLITATGQRVTLRCSPRSGDLSVYWYQQSLDQGLQFLIQYYNGEERAKGNILERFSAQQFPDLHSELNLSSLELGDSALYFCASSSSNGYTFGSGTRLTVV.

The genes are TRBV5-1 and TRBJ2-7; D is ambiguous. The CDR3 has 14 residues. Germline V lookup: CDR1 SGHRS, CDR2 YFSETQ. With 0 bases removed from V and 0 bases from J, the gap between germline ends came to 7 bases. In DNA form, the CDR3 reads TGCGCCAGCAGCTTGGTTGGGAACTCCTACGAGCAGTACTTC. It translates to CASSLVGNSYEQYF. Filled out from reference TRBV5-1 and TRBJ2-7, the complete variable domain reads KAGVTQTPRYLIKTRGQQVTLSCSPISGHRSVSWYQQTPGQGLQFLFEYFSETQRNKGNFPGRFSGRQFSNSRSEMNVSTLELGDSALYLCASSLVGNSYEQYFGPGTRLTVT.

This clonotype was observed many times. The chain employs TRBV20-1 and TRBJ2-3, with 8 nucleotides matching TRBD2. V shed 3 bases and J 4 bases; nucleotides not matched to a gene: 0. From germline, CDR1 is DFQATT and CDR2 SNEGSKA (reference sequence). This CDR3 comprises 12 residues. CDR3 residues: CSARREADTQYF. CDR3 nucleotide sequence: TGCAGTGCTAGGCGGGAGGCAGATACGCAGTATTTT.

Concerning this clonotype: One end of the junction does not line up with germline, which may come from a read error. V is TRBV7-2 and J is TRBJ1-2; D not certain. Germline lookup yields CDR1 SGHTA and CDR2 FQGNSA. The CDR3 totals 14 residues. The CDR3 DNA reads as TGTGCCAGCAGCTTAGAAGTAGGGCTCGGAGTCGTGTGGTTC. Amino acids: CASSLEVGLGVVWF.

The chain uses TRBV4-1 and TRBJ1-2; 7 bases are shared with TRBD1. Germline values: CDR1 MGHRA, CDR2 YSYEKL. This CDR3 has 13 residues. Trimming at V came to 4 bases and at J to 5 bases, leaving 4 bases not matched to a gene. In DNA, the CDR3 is TGCGCCAGCAGCCGCCCGACAGGGTATGGCTACACCTTC. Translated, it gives CASSRPTGYGYTF.

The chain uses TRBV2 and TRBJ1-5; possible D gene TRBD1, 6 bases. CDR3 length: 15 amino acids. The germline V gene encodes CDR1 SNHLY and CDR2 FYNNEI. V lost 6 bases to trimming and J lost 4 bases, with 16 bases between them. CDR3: CASSQGRNGNQPQHF. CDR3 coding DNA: TGTGCCAGCAGCCAGGGGAGGAACGGTAATCAGCCCCAGCATTTT.

The CDR3 spells CASSQGFRAGQPQHF. The CDR3 region has the DNA TGCGCCAGCAGCCAAGGGTTCAGGGCTGGTCAGCCCCAGCATTTT. The chain is built from TRBV4-3 and TRBJ1-5, with D perhaps TRBD1 (5 bases). The CDR3 totals 15 residues. Germline CDR1 is LGHNA and CDR2 is YSLEER. Deletions cut 1 base from V and 6 bases from J, with 13 bases between.

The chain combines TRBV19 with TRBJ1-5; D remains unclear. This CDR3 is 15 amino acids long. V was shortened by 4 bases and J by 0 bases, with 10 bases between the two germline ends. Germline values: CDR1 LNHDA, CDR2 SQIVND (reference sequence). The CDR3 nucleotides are TGTGCCAGTAGTAACTGGGATTATAGCAATCAGCCCCAGCATTTT. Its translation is CASSNWDYSNQPQHF.

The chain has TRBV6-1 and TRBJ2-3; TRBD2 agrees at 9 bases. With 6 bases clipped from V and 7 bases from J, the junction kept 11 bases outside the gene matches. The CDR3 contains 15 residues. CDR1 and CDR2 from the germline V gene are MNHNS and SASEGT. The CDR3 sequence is CASRRLLRGGYTQYF. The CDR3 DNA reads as TGTGCCAGCAGACGCTTGTTGCGGGGGGGATATACGCAGTATTTT.

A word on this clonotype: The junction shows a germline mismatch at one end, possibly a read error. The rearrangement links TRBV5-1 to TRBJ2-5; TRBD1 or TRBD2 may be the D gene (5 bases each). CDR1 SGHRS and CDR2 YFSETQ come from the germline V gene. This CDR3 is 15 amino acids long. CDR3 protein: CASKSTAGVQETHYF. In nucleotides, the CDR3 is TGCGCCAGCAAGTCGACAGCCGGGGTCCAAGAGACCCACTACTTC.

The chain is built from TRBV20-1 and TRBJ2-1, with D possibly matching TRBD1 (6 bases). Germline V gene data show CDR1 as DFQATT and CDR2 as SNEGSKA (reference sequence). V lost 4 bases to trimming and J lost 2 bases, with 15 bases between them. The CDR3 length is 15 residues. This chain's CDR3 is CSAIDRLIPYNEQFF. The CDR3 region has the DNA TGCAGTGCTATAGACAGGTTAATTCCCTACAATGAGCAGTTCTTC.

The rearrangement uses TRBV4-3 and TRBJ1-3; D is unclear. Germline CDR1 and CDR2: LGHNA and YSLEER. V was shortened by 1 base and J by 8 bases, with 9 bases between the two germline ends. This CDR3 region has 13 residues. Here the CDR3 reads CASSQAGSDTIYF. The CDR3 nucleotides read TGCGCCAGCAGCCAAGCGGGATCGGACACCATATATTTT.

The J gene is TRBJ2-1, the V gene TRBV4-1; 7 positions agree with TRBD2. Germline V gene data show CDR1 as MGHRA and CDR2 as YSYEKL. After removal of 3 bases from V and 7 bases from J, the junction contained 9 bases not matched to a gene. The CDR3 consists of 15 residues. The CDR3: CASSHNAGDVNEQFF. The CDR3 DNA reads TGCGCCAGCAGCCACAATGCGGGAGACGTAAATGAGCAGTTCTTC.

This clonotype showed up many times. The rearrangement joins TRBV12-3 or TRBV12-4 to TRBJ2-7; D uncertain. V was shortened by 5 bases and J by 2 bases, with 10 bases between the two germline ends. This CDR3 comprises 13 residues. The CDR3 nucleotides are TGTGCCAGCAGTCCCGGGCCGACCTACGAGCAGTACTTC. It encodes CASSPGPTYEQYF.

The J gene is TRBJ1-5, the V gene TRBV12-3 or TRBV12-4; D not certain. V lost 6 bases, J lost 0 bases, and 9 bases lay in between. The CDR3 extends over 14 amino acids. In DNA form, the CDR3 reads TGTGCCAGCAGGTACAGAGATAGCAATCAGCCCCAGCATTTT. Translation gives CASRYRDSNQPQHF.

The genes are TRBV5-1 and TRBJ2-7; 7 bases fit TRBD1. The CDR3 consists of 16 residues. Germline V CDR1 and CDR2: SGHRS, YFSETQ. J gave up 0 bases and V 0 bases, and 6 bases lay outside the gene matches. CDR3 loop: CASSLAPGQSSYEQYF. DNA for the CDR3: TGCGCCAGCAGCTTGGCTCCGGGACAGAGCTCCTACGAGCAGTACTTC.

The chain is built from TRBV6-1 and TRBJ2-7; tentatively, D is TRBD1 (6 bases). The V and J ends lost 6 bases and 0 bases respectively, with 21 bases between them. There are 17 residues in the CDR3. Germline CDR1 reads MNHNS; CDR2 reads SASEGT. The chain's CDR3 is CASSRRGYRRDSYEQYF. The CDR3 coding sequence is TGTGCCAGCAGCCGAAGGGGGTACCGTCGGGACTCCTACGAGCAGTACTTC.

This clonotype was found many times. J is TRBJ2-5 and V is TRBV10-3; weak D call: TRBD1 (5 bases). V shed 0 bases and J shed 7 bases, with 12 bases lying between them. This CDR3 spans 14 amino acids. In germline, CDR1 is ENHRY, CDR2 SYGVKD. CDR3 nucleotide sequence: TGTGCCATCAGTGAGTCTCAGGCCCAGGGGACCCAGTACTTC. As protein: CAISESQAQGTQYF.

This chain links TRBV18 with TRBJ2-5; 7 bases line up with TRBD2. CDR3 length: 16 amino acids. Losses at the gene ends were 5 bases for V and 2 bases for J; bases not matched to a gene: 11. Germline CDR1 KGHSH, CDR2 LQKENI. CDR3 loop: CASSSQRQGGQETQYF. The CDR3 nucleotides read TGTGCCAGCTCATCTCAGCGGCAGGGAGGGCAAGAGACCCAGTACTTC.

The DNA for the CDR3 is TGCAGTGCTAGTCTCGGGTCCTACAATACGCAGTATTTT. Its protein is CSASLGSYNTQYF. The gene calls are TRBV20-1 and TRBJ2-3; D is ambiguous. Trimming removed 3 bases at V and 7 bases at J, with 14 bases between. Germline V gene sequence: CDR1 DFQATT, CDR2 SNEGSKA (reference sequence). This CDR3 has 13 amino acids.

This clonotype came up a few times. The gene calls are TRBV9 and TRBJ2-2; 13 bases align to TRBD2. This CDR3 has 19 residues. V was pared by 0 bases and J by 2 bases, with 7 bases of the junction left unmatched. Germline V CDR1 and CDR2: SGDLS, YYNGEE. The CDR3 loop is CASSVGLAGGLINTGELFF. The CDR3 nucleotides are TGTGCCAGCAGCGTAGGACTAGCGGGGGGCCTAATCAACACCGGGGAGCTGTTTTTT.

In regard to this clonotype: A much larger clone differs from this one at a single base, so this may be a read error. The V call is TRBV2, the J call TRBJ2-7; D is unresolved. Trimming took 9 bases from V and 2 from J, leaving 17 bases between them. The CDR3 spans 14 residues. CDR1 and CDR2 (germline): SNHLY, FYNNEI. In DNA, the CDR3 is TGTGCCAGATTCCGAGTAGCTGAAACCTACGAGCAGTACTTC. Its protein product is CARFRVAETYEQYF. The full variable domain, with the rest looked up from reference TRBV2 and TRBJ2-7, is EPEVTQTPSHQVTQMGQEVILRCVPISNHLYFYWYRQILGQKVEFLVSFYNNEISEKSEIFDDQFSVERPDGSNFTLKIRSTKLEDSAMYFCARFRVAETYEQYFGPGTRLTVT.

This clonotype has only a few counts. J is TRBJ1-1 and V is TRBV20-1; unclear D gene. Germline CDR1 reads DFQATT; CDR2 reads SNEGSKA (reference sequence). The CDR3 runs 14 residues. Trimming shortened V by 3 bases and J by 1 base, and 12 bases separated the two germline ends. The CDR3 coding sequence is TGCAGTGCTAGGATTTCAACTGGGAACACTGAAGCTTTCTTT. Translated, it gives CSARISTGNTEAFF.

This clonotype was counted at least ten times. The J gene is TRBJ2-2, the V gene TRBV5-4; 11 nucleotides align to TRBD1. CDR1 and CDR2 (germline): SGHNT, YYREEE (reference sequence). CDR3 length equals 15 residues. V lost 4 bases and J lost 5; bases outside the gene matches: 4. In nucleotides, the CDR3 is TGTGCCAGCAGCCCGGGACAGGGGGTAACCGGGGAGCTGTTTTTT. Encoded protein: CASSPGQGVTGELFF.

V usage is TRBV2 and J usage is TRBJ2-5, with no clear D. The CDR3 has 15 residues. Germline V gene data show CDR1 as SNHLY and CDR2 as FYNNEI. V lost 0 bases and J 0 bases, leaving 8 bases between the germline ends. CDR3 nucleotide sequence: TGTGCCAGCAGTGAAGCCCTGGCAGACCAAGAGACCCAGTACTTC. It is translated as CASSEALADQETQYF.